This TCR beta chain was recovered during a study of cytomegalovirus exposure and HLA in healthy donors. Concerning this clone itself: Antigen: not known.

Germline V lookup: CDR1 DFQATT, CDR2 SNEGSKA (reference sequence). This CDR3 is 11 amino acids long. V shed 5 bases and J 10 bases; nucleotides not matched to a gene: 4. Generated by immunoSEQ multiplex PCR, the TCRdb table keeps only in-frame clones and is missing some. The sample records about 82,000 clones, roughly 94% being singletons. Study conclusions and caveats: In vitro confirmation showed three CMV-associated chains to be CMV antigen specific. Cytomegalovirus status, reportedly, was diagnosed with high specificity and sensitivity by the classifier.

This sequence was found in a woman aged 18-29 years in good health and CMV-seronegative. The sample taken for sequencing was PBMCs. The genes are TRBV20-1 and TRBJ2-5, with 10 bases identical to TRBD2. The CDR3 loop reads CSAWTSGNQYF. The CDR3, as DNA: TGCAGTGCTTGGACTAGCGGTAACCAGTACTTC.